The count of the clone carrying this TCR beta chain is one. This sample is part of a study of shared T cell receptors in the human thymus. From germline, CDR1 is SEHNR and CDR2 FQNEAQ (reference sequence). The CDR3 is made up of 15 amino acids. Trimming pared 6 bases from V and 0 bases from J, leaving 13 bases between. Measured with immunoSEQ multiplex PCR; TCRdb has only the in-frame clones, and not every one. Of some 700,000 clones in the sample, approximately 83% were seen once. The data also belong to a second study, concerning human thymus T cells. That publication notes: The people who donated were healthy Finnish babies having corrective surgery for congenital heart defects. Resected material from corrective heart surgery provided the thymus tissue analysed. Apparent bias marked the V and J gene usage of thymic and blood repertoires.

This clonotype was sampled from a girl under two years old with a congenital heart defect. The source material was thymocytes. This rearrangement joins TRBV7-9 to TRBJ2-3; maybe TRBD2 (5 bases). The CDR3 DNA reads as TGTGCCAGCAGTCCCCCGGGGTCTAGCACAGATACGCAGTATTTT. It yields the protein CASSPPGSSTDTQYF.